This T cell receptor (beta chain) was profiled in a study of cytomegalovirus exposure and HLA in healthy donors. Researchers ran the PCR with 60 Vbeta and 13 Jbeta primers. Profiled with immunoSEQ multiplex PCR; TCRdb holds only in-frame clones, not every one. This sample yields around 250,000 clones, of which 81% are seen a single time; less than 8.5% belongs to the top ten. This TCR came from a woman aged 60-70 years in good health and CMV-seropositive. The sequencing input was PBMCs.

In nucleotides, the CDR3 is TGTGCCAGTAGTATAGAGGGACTAGCGGATTTCAATGAGCAGTTCTTC. Encoded protein: CASSIEGLADFNEQFF. The chain links TRBV19 to TRBJ2-1, with 11 positions matching TRBD2. Germline assignment: CDR1 LNHDA and CDR2 SQIVND (reference sequence). The CDR3 runs to 16 residues. V was pared by 0 bases and J by 6 bases, with 4 bases of the junction left unmatched. Using reference TRBV19 and TRBJ2-1 for the parts outside the CDR3, the full variable domain is DGGITQSPKYLFRKEGQNVTLSCEQNLNHDAMYWYRQDPGQGLRLIYYSQIVNDFQKGDIAEGYSVSREKKESFPLTVTSAQKNPTAFYLCASSIEGLADFNEQFFGPGTRLTVL.